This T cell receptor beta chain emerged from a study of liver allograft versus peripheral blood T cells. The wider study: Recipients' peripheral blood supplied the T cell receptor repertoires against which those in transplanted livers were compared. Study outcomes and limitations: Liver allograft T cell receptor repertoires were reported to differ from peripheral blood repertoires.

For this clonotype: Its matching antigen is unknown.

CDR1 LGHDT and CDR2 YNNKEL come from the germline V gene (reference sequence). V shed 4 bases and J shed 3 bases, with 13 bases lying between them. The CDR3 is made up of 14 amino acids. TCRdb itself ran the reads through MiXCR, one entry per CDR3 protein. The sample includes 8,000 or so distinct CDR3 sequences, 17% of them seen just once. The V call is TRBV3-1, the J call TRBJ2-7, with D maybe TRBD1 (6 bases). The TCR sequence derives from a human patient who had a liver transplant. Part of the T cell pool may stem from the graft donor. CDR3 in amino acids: CASSPWTEIYEQYF. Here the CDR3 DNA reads TGTGCCAGCAGCCCGTGGACAGAAATCTACGAGCAGTACTTC.